The rows below give T cell receptor beta chains drawn from one sample of a study of radiotherapy plus CTLA-4 blockade in lung cancer. Assay used: immunoSEQ multiplex PCR; TCRdb lists only in-frame clones, some missing. Among some 70,000 clones listed, 79% were seen once. The specimen comprised peripheral blood, sampled from a patient treated with radiotherapy plus ipilimumab. The receptors derive from a human donor with non-small cell lung cancer who had a complete response to radiotherapy plus ipilimumab. The CDR3 runs from the conserved cysteine through the conserved F or W. Fields, in order: D gene, clone size, J gene, V gene, CDR3 DNA, CDR3 protein. D genes are given only for firm matches. A clone size is listed for some rows: how often the clone was seen (once, few, many), or a class if it is expanded.

>TRBD1|.|TRBJ2-6|TRBV6-1
TGTGCCAGCAGTGAAGGGACAGGGGGTTCTGGGGCCAACGTCCTGACTTTC
CASSEGTGGSGANVLTF
>.|few|TRBJ2-7|TRBV5-6
TGTGCCAGCAGCTTGAAACTCTCTCCCTACGAGCAGTACTTC
CASSLKLSPYEQYF
>.|.|TRBJ1-4|TRBV7-4
TGTGCCAGCAGTCACCTAAGCAGGGCTGTCTTAACTAATGAAAAACTGTTTTTT
CASSHLSRAVLTNEKLFF
>TRBD1|.|TRBJ1-2|TRBV6-6
TGTGCCAGCAGGGACAGGGGGCGAGACTATGGCTACACCTTC
CASRDRGRDYGYTF
>TRBD1|.|TRBJ2-3|TRBV29-1
TGCAGCGTTGAAGATTGGACAGGGTGGCGCACAGATACGCAGTATTTT
CSVEDWTGWRTDTQYF
>.|.|TRBJ1-6|TRBV18
TGTGCCAGCTCACCAAATTATAATTCACCCCTCCACTTT
CASSPNYNSPLHF
>.|.|TRBJ1-1|TRBV7-9
TGTGCCAGCACCGCCTTTGATAACACTGAAGCTTTCTTT
CASTAFDNTEAFF
>TRBD2|few|TRBJ2-3|TRBV19
TGTGCCAGTAGGACTAGCGGGGTAACAGATACGCAGTATTTT
CASRTSGVTDTQYF
>.|.|TRBJ1-2|TRBV30
TGTGCCTGGACCCCAGTCCGGGGGGACTATGGCTACACCTTC
CAWTPVRGDYGYTF
>.|.|TRBJ1-2|TRBV7-9
TGTGCCAGCAGCTTTGGGACACGATATCGCTACACCTTC
CASSFGTRYRYTF
>.|.|TRBJ1-1|TRBV11-3
TGTGCCAGCAGCTTAGCAGGCGGGAACACTGAAGCTTTCTTT
CASSLAGGNTEAFF
>.|.|TRBJ2-1|TRBV5-1
TGCGCCAGCAGCCTGGGGACATACTTTGAGCAGTTCTTC
CASSLGTYFEQFF
>.|.|TRBJ1-3|TRBV19
TGTGCCAGTAGTATCCTGACGGGAAGCTCTGGAAACACCATATATTTT
CASSILTGSSGNTIYF
>.|.|TRBJ2-2|TRBV7-9
TGTGCCAGCAGCTTATTCGCGGGGGCCCACACCGGGGAGCTGTTTTTT
CASSLFAGAHTGELFF
>.|few|TRBJ2-7|TRBV18
TGTGCCAGCTCACCTTCTCGAGGGGAAGAGCAGTACTTC
CASSPSRGEEQYF
>.|.|TRBJ1-2|TRBV18
TGTGCCAGCTCACTATCCCCAGGGGCGAGGGAAGGCTACACCTTC
CASSLSPGAREGYTF